The 18 T cell receptor beta chains presented below share a single source sample, sequenced in a study of blood T cell repertoires in COVID-19. Data came from immunoSEQ multiplex PCR; TCRdb stores just in-frame clones and leaves some out. The sample has about 110,000 clones, under 95% seen once. The source material was peripheral blood. Receptors originate from a woman in her 30s with acute or convalescent COVID-19.

The sample holds one count of this clone. This chain connects TRBV7-2 to TRBJ1-5; possible D gene TRBD1, 6 bases. The CDR3 extends over 16 amino acids. Germline CDR1 reads SGHTA; CDR2 reads FQGNSA. Between the trimmed V and J ends, which lost 1 base and 2 bases, there was a span of 12 bases. The CDR3 spells CASSLVQGRGNQPQHF. DNA of the CDR3: TGTGCCAGCAGCTTAGTACAGGGCAGGGGCAATCAGCCCCAGCATTTT.

The chain has TRBV7-3 and TRBJ1-1; D perhaps matches TRBD1 (6 bases). Germline CDR1 is SGHTA and CDR2 is FQGTGA. The CDR3 is 13 residues long. V shed 5 bases and J shed 5 bases, with 12 bases lying between them. CDR3 region: CASSRTGSTEAFF. The CDR3 nucleotides are TGTGCCAGCAGCCGTACAGGGAGTACTGAAGCTTTCTTT.

The genes are TRBV28 and TRBJ1-5, with 7 bases identical to TRBD1. Germline V CDR1 and CDR2: MDHEN, SYDVKM. This CDR3 is built from 15 residues. The ends lost 4 bases at V and 5 bases at J; junction bases unmatched: 8. For the CDR3, the DNA is TGTGCCAGCAGTTCAACCCCCGGACAGGATCAGCCCCAGCATTTT. It yields the protein CASSSTPGQDQPQHF.

The chain has TRBV5-1 and TRBJ1-6, with TRBD1 matching 9 bases. CDR3 length: 15 amino acids. V lost 5 bases, J lost 9 bases, and 9 bases stayed unmatched. Per the germline V gene, CDR1 is SGHRS and CDR2 is YFSETQ. CDR3 coding DNA: TGCGCCAGCAGGGAACTACAGGGGGCGGCTTCACCCCTCCACTTT. Protein sequence: CASRELQGAASPLHF.

The rearrangement uses TRBV27 and TRBJ2-7; the D gene is possibly TRBD1 (7 bases). V was pared by 7 bases and J by 6 bases, with 16 bases between. There are 13 residues in the CDR3. Looked up from germline, CDR1 is MNHEY and CDR2 is SMNVEV (reference sequence). The CDR3: CASTPEGAGEQYF. CDR3 bases: TGTGCCAGCACCCCGGAGGGGGCGGGCGAGCAGTACTTC.

This chain joins TRBV12-5 and TRBJ2-4, with 10 bases that match TRBD1. V dropped 0 bases and J dropped 1; count of bases not matched to a gene: 12. The CDR3 length is 20 residues. The germline V gene encodes CDR1 LGHNT and CDR2 FRNRAP. The chain's CDR3 is CASGLVLGTGEGYAKNIQYF. Written as DNA, the CDR3 is TGTGCTAGTGGTTTGGTACTTGGGACAGGGGAAGGTTATGCCAAAAACATTCAGTACTTC.

The chain combines TRBV24-1 with TRBJ2-3, with 15 bases fitting TRBD2. Germline values: CDR1 KGHDR, CDR2 SFDVKD. J gave up 1 base and V 3 bases, and 7 bases lay outside the gene matches. The length of the CDR3 is 19 residues. This CDR3 reads CATSDGLAGGPRGTDTQYF. The CDR3 DNA is TGTGCCACCAGTGATGGACTAGCGGGAGGGCCAAGGGGCACAGATACGCAGTATTTT.

The gene calls are TRBV27 and TRBJ2-7, with TRBD1 identical over 10 bases. Germline CDR1 and CDR2: MNHEY and SMNVEV (reference sequence). The trim removed 4 bases at V and 3 bases at J, leaving 3 bases unmatched. The CDR3 spans 14 residues. The CDR3 loop reads CASSWGQGIYEQYF. The CDR3 region has the DNA TGTGCCAGCAGTTGGGGACAGGGGATCTACGAGCAGTACTTC.

The chain has TRBV9 and TRBJ2-5, with TRBD2 matching over 12 bases. The CDR3 has 15 amino acids. J was trimmed by 4 bases and V by 3 bases; bases with no gene match: 4. CDR1 and CDR2 (germline): SGDLS, YYNGEE. The CDR3 loop reads CASSAWGLAGETQYF. The CDR3 DNA reads TGTGCCAGCAGCGCCTGGGGACTAGCGGGAGAGACCCAGTACTTC.

This sequence joins TRBV4-1 and TRBJ2-5; possible D gene TRBD1, 5 bases. Germline V gives CDR1 MGHRA, CDR2 YSYEKL. The CDR3 sequence is 17 residues long. Trimming cost V 1 base and J 7 bases, with 22 bases left between them. The chain's CDR3 is CASSQVKAGLPLGTQYF. CDR3 coding DNA: TGCGCCAGCAGCCAAGTCAAGGCAGGGCTCCCTCTGGGGACCCAGTACTTC.

V is TRBV27 and J is TRBJ2-3, with TRBD2 matching over 10 bases. V lost 6 bases to trimming and J lost 0 bases; unmatched junction nucleotides: 12. CDR3 length: 18 amino acids. Germline CDR1 MNHEY, CDR2 SMNVEV (reference sequence). CDR3 DNA sequence: TGTGCCAGCAGGACCGGGACTAGCGTCTTTCTTAGCACAGATACGCAGTATTTT. This gives the protein CASRTGTSVFLSTDTQYF.

This clone has a single count. This CDR3 reads CASHEERDRAHYNEQFF. The CDR3 DNA is TGCGCCAGCCACGAGGAGCGGGACAGGGCCCACTACAATGAGCAGTTCTTC. The V and J genes are TRBV23-1 and TRBJ2-1; the match to TRBD1 covers 9 bases. TRBV23-1 counts as an open reading frame of uncertain function. The CDR3 totals 17 residues. Trimming at V came to 8 bases and at J to 3 bases, leaving 14 bases not matched to a gene.

This chain links TRBV4-3 with TRBJ2-6; 7 nucleotides line up with TRBD1. V trimming: 3 bases; J trimming: 4 bases; junction bases outside the gene matches: 9. The CDR3 runs 17 residues. Germline-derived CDR1 and CDR2 are LGHNA and YSLEER. For the CDR3, the DNA is TGCGCCAGCAGCCACCACACAGGGGCCTCCGGGGCCAACGTCCTGACTTTC. Its protein product is CASSHHTGASGANVLTF.

V is TRBV28 and J is TRBJ2-3; D not resolved. Germline CDR1 reads MDHEN; CDR2 reads SYDVKM. The CDR3 covers 15 residues. Trimming took 5 bases from V and 2 from J, leaving 14 bases between them. CDR3 protein: CASSLLSATTDTQYF. The CDR3 DNA sequence: TGTGCCAGCAGTCTCCTCAGCGCTACCACAGATACGCAGTATTTT.

The V and J genes are TRBV6-5 and TRBJ2-2, with 8 bases identical to TRBD1. This CDR3 has 15 residues. V lost 2 bases to trimming and J lost 7 bases; unmatched junction nucleotides: 6. CDR1 is MNHEY and CDR2 is SVGAGI in the germline V gene. The CDR3 bases are TGTGCCAGCAGTTACGGACAGGGAAGAGGCGGGGAGCTGTTTTTT. Translating gives CASSYGQGRGGELFF.

This rearrangement joins TRBV7-9 to TRBJ2-1; no reliable D call. V lost 3 bases and J 0 bases, leaving 6 bases between the germline ends. The CDR3 is made up of 14 amino acids. Germline V gives CDR1 SEHNR, CDR2 FQNEAQ (reference sequence). The CDR3 loop is CASSLESSYNEQFF. In DNA, the CDR3 is TGTGCCAGCAGCTTGGAGAGCTCCTACAATGAGCAGTTCTTC.

This chain connects TRBV28 to TRBJ2-7; 7 bases fit TRBD1. The germline V gene encodes CDR1 MDHEN and CDR2 SYDVKM. Trimming removed 6 bases from V and 5 bases from J; junction bases left unmatched: 4. The CDR3 totals 12 residues. The DNA of the CDR3 is TGTGCCAGCAGGGCCACAGGGGACGAGCAGTACTTC. This sequence encodes CASRATGDEQYF.

This clone has more than one count but fewer than ten. The CDR3 protein is CASSPGTPYNEQFF. The CDR3 DNA follows: TGTGCCAGCAGCCCCGGGACACCCTACAATGAGCAGTTCTTC. V usage is TRBV6-2 or TRBV6-3 and J usage is TRBJ2-1; TRBD1 might be the D (6 bases). This CDR3 spans 14 amino acids. CDR1 is MNHEY, CDR2 SVGEGT, per germline. With 6 bases removed from V and 2 bases from J, the gap between germline ends came to 11 bases.